The 28 T cell receptor beta chains reported below all come from one sample, sequenced in a study of T cell responses to AZD1222 COVID-19 vaccine (dated by TCRdb to 2020 to 2023). The sample's time point label, decoded: baseline before first vaccination. The sample's treatment or condition label is to be understood as: meningococcal conjugate vaccine given as trial control. Receptor libraries were prepared by the immunoSEQ multiplex PCR assay. What TCRdb holds here is the immuneACCESS table cut down to in-frame rearrangements. Part of the clones is not present; checked against another copy, under half of the missing clones reflect an unresolved V gene, and the others are unexplained. For this sample the table gives 80,000 or so clones, of which over 75% were detected only once. Of the sample, more than 4.5% falls within the top ten clones. Sequencing was performed on peripheral blood, taken on day 0 of MenACWY control vaccination. The receptors derive from an adult in good health.

The chain carries TRBV6-5 and TRBJ2-2, with D possibly TRBD1 on 6 matching bases. Germline assignment: CDR1 MNHEY and CDR2 SVGAGI. Trimming pared 6 bases from V and 6 bases from J, leaving 11 bases between. The CDR3 has 13 residues. The CDR3 reads CASSAGEPGELFF. The CDR3 nucleotides read TGTGCCAGCAGCGCAGGGGAGCCCGGGGAGCTGTTTTTT.

V gene TRBV11-3 combines with J gene TRBJ2-1; no clear D. Germline values: CDR1 SGHNT, CDR2 YENEEA. The length of the CDR3 is 16 residues. Trimming cost V 5 bases and J 2 bases, with 16 bases left between them. CDR3: CASSDPSTAPYNEQFF. The CDR3 DNA is TGTGCCAGCAGCGACCCTTCCACCGCCCCCTACAATGAGCAGTTCTTC.

V usage is TRBV7-3 and J usage is TRBJ1-1; possibly TRBD1 for D (6 bases). The CDR3 extends over 16 amino acids. CDR1 is SGHTA, CDR2 FQGTGA, per germline. Trimming stripped 2 bases from V and 2 bases from J, with 15 bases between. CDR3 nucleotides: TGTGCCAGCAGCTTACGAGCAGGGGAAGGCAACACTGAAGCTTTCTTT. It yields the protein CASSLRAGEGNTEAFF.

On this clone: One junction end disagrees with the germline gene, perhaps due to a read error. The chain uses TRBV2 and TRBJ2-7; D not resolved. CDR3 length equals 11 residues. CDR1 is SNHLY, CDR2 FYNNEI, per germline. CDR3 loop: CASSEGVGQYF. CDR3 DNA sequence: TGTGCCAGCAGCGAAGGAGTAGGGCAGTACTTC. The variable domain in full, completed from reference TRBV2 and TRBJ2-7, reads EPEVTQTPSHQVTQMGQEVILRCVPISNHLYFYWYRQILGQKVEFLVSFYNNEISEKSEIFDDQFSVERPDGSNFTLKIRSTKLEDSAMYFCASSEGVGQYFGPGTRLTVT.

This clone came up a few times. The chain links TRBV5-1 to TRBJ2-7; D possibly corresponds to TRBD2 (6 bases). Trimming took off 0 bases at V and 0 bases at J, with 10 bases between the two ends. The CDR3 runs to 15 residues. From germline, CDR1 is SGHRS and CDR2 YFSETQ. Here the CDR3 reads CASSLGRVSSYEQYF. CDR3 DNA sequence: TGCGCCAGCAGCTTGGGGAGGGTGAGCTCCTACGAGCAGTACTTC.

This rearrangement joins TRBV19 to TRBJ1-2, with TRBD1 as a possible D gene (5 bases). The CDR3 extends over 16 amino acids. Trimming took off 7 bases at V and 2 bases at J, with 20 bases between the two ends. In germline, CDR1 is LNHDA, CDR2 SQIVND (reference sequence). The CDR3 DNA sequence: TGTGCCAGTACCATTGGGGGTTACAGTGAAAACTATGGCTACACCTTC. Protein product: CASTIGGYSENYGYTF.

This clone is a singleton in its sample. The rearrangement joins TRBV4-3 to TRBJ1-2; D unclear. Germline lookup yields CDR1 LGHNA and CDR2 YSLEER. The CDR3 loop spans 14 amino acids. The ends were cut back, 1 base at V and 8 bases at J, with 14 bases in the middle. The chain's CDR3 is CASSQGPSSGGYTF. The CDR3 region has the DNA TGCGCCAGCAGCCAAGGGCCCTCTTCGGGAGGCTACACCTTC.

There are a few counts of this clone. The CDR3 DNA sequence: TGTGCCAGCGGTATGAGCTCCTACGAGCAGTACTTC. The encoded protein is CASGMSSYEQYF. The genes are TRBV6-5 and TRBJ2-7; no reliable D call. Trimming removed 8 bases from V and 0 bases from J, with 8 bases in between. This CDR3 comprises 12 residues. Germline loops: CDR1 MNHEY, CDR2 SVGAGI.

The V gene is TRBV3-1 (or the pseudogene TRBV3-2), the J gene TRBJ2-1; D might be TRBD2 (5 bases). V was clipped by 6 bases and J by 5 bases, with 17 bases between them. Germline V lookup: CDR1 LGHDT, CDR2 YNNKEL (reference sequence). The CDR3 covers 15 residues. For the CDR3, the DNA is TGTGCCAGCAGAAGGTCCGGCCTCGGGGACAATGAGCAGTTCTTC. This translates into CASRRSGLGDNEQFF.

The CDR3 here is CASSGAGTGGNQPQHF. The CDR3 coding sequence is TGTGCCAGCAGTGGGGCGGGGACAGGGGGGAATCAGCCCCAGCATTTT. The rearrangement joins TRBV6-1 to TRBJ1-5; TRBD1 aligns across 11 bases. J lost 4 bases, V lost 4 bases, and 6 bases had no gene match. This CDR3 contains 16 residues. Germline CDR1 is MNHNS and CDR2 is SASEGT.

This chain links TRBV9 with TRBJ1-6; D perhaps matches TRBD1 (5 bases). The germline CDR1 and CDR2 sequences are SGDLS and YYNGEE. V lost 1 base and J lost 8, with 13 bases in between. The CDR3 is 15 amino acids. The CDR3 region has the DNA TGTGCCAGCAGCGTATCAAGGGGTGGATATTCACCCCTCCACTTT. Translation gives CASSVSRGGYSPLHF.

The chain joins TRBV6-5 to TRBJ2-7; tentatively, D is TRBD1 (6 bases). Germline CDR1 MNHEY, CDR2 SVGAGI. The V end lost 3 bases, the J end lost 3 bases, and 12 bases lay between the germline ends. CDR3 length: 14 residues. CDR3: CASSYGKGGYEQYF. The CDR3, as DNA: TGTGCCAGCAGTTATGGGAAAGGGGGCTACGAGCAGTACTTC.

The CDR3 sequence: CASSPAGGRMNTEAFF. In DNA, the CDR3 is TGTGCCAGCAGCCCGGCGGGGGGCAGGATGAACACTGAAGCTTTCTTT. This chain links TRBV3-1 (or the pseudogene TRBV3-2) with TRBJ1-1, with D tentatively TRBD1 (6 bases). Trimming shortened V by 4 bases and J by 0 bases, and 15 bases separated the two germline ends. Per the germline V gene, CDR1 is LGHDT and CDR2 is YNNKEL (reference sequence). CDR3 length: 16 residues.

This rearrangement joins TRBV28 to TRBJ1-2; 7 bases align to TRBD1. The trim removed 5 bases at V and 4 bases at J, leaving 4 bases unmatched. The CDR3 is 13 amino acids. Germline-derived CDR1 and CDR2 are MDHEN and SYDVKM. DNA of the CDR3: TGTGCCAGCAGTCCGGGACAGATCTATGGCTACACCTTC. It specifies CASSPGQIYGYTF.

The chain is built from TRBV7-9 and TRBJ1-1; D not resolved. The V gene's germline CDR1 is SEHNR and CDR2 FQNEAQ (reference sequence). The CDR3 contains 11 residues. V was pared by 5 bases and J by 8 bases, with 9 bases between. The CDR3 region is CASSGAMEAFF. Here the CDR3 DNA reads TGTGCCAGCAGCGGTGCTATGGAAGCTTTCTTT.

The chain links TRBV18 to TRBJ2-2; 8 bases agree with TRBD2. The CDR3 runs to 16 residues. Germline trimming cut 6 bases from V and 6 bases from J; bases unmatched to any gene: 12. Germline V gene data show CDR1 as KGHSH and CDR2 as LQKENI. CDR3 nucleotide sequence: TGTGCCAGCTCCCAATCCGGGACTAGTGTTGCCGGGGAGCTGTTTTTT. Its translation is CASSQSGTSVAGELFF.

The chain links TRBV19 to TRBJ1-5; tentatively, D is TRBD1 (5 bases). CDR3 size: 15 residues. CDR1 is LNHDA and CDR2 is SQIVND in the germline V gene (reference sequence). V shed 9 bases and J shed 1 base, with 16 bases lying between them. The CDR3 nucleotides read TGTGCCAGCCGTACCGAGGGGAGCAGCAATCAGCCCCAGCATTTT. It specifies CASRTEGSSNQPQHF. Filled out from reference TRBV19 and TRBJ1-5, the complete variable domain reads DGGITQSPKYLFRKEGQNVTLSCEQNLNHDAMYWYRQDPGQGLRLIYYSQIVNDFQKGDIAEGYSVSREKKESFPLTVTSAQKNPTAFYLCASRTEGSSNQPQHFGDGTRLSIL.

The CDR3 loop reads CASRRQGGGYTF. The DNA for the CDR3 is TGTGCCAGCAGACGACAGGGGGGTGGCTACACCTTC. The genes are TRBV27 and TRBJ1-2; 9 bases match TRBD1. V lost 6 bases to trimming and J lost 7 bases; unmatched junction nucleotides: 3. The CDR3 runs to 12 residues. CDR1 and CDR2 (germline): MNHEY, SMNVEV (reference sequence).

The chain uses TRBV12-3 or TRBV12-4 and TRBJ2-7; D is unclear. V gave up 7 bases and J gave up 9 bases, with 13 bases separating them. The CDR3 has 11 residues. The CDR3: CASTSEIVQYF. CDR3 coding DNA: TGTGCCAGCACCTCCGAGATAGTGCAGTACTTC.

This chain links TRBV7-2 with TRBJ1-6, with D hard to call. Germline V gives CDR1 SGHTA, CDR2 FQGNSA. There are 15 residues in the CDR3. Trimming removed 1 base from V and 9 bases from J, with 13 bases in between. The CDR3 protein is CASSLGGMGISPLHF. CDR3 DNA: TGTGCCAGCAGCTTAGGGGGAATGGGAATTTCACCCCTCCACTTT.

V gene TRBV6-2 or TRBV6-3 combines with J gene TRBJ2-4; 8 nucleotides match TRBD1. CDR1 and CDR2 (germline): MNHEY, SVGEGT. The CDR3 is 18 residues long. The V segment lost 4 bases and the J segment 0 bases; nucleotides outside the gene matches: 11. The CDR3 spells CASSFPGQGEGAKNIQYF. The CDR3 DNA follows: TGTGCCAGCAGTTTCCCCGGACAGGGAGAGGGAGCCAAAAACATTCAGTACTTC.

The V call is TRBV7-9, the J call TRBJ2-5; 11 bases are shared with TRBD1. Germline trimming cut 5 bases from V and 4 bases from J; bases unmatched to any gene: 12. The germline CDR1 and CDR2 sequences are SEHNR and FQNEAQ (reference sequence). The CDR3 contains 17 residues. DNA for the CDR3: TGTGCCAGCAGCGTAACGTTGGGCGGGACAGGGGGAGAGACCCAGTACTTC. Protein sequence: CASSVTLGGTGGETQYF.

This clone was counted once. The genes are TRBV28 and TRBJ1-2; D gene uncertain. Between the trimmed V and J ends, which lost 2 bases and 8 bases, there was a span of 9 bases. The V gene's germline CDR1 is MDHEN and CDR2 SYDVKM. The length of the CDR3 is 12 residues. The CDR3 DNA is TGTGCCAGCAGTTTAAGACTTAGGGGCTACACCTTC. As protein: CASSLRLRGYTF.

CDR3 region: CTSSPFVMQNSYEQYF. The CDR3 DNA sequence: TGCACCAGCAGCCCCTTCGTCATGCAGAACTCCTACGAGCAGTACTTC. The chain carries TRBV1 and TRBJ2-7; TRBD1 is taken as the D call from the table, unchecked against the DNA. TRBV1 is given as a pseudogene. The CDR3 spans 16 residues.

The V call is TRBV5-1, the J call TRBJ2-5, with D perhaps matching TRBD2 (6 bases). Germline CDR1 SGHRS, CDR2 YFSETQ. This CDR3 has 14 residues. The V and J ends lost 4 bases and 7 bases respectively, with 17 bases between them. The CDR3 nucleotides are TGCGCCAGCAGCCCATCGGGCGGGGAAGCGACCCAGTACTTC. Translating it yields CASSPSGGEATQYF.

The chain recombines TRBV5-1 with TRBJ1-2, with 7 bases lining up with TRBD1. This CDR3 is built from 15 residues. The V gene end was trimmed by 1 base and the J gene end by 4 bases; junction bases not matched to a gene: 7. Germline V gene sequence: CDR1 SGHRS, CDR2 YFSETQ. CDR3: CASSLTSDRAYGYTF. In DNA, the CDR3 is TGCGCCAGCAGCTTGACCTCTGACAGGGCCTATGGCTACACCTTC.

The chain joins TRBV4-3 to TRBJ2-7; TRBD1 is a possible D gene (5 bases). CDR1 is LGHNA and CDR2 is YSLEER in the germline V gene. The CDR3 contains 15 residues. The V end was cut by 1 base, the J end by 3 bases, with 13 bases between. CDR3 loop: CASSQGLQDIYEQYF. The CDR3 DNA follows: TGCGCCAGCAGCCAAGGTTTACAGGATATCTACGAGCAGTACTTC.

The chain combines TRBV28 with TRBJ1-1; D is uncertain. V shed 6 bases and J shed 3 bases, with 11 bases lying between them. Looked up from germline, CDR1 is MDHEN and CDR2 is SYDVKM. This CDR3 comprises 13 residues. DNA for the CDR3: TGTGCCAGCAGCACTCAGGTTGACACTGAAGCTTTCTTT. Amino acids: CASSTQVDTEAFF. Full variable domain (rest looked up from reference TRBV28 and TRBJ1-1): DVKVTQSSRYLVKRTGEKVFLECVQDMDHENMFWYRQDPGLGLRLIYFSYDVKMKEKGDIPEGYSVSREKKERFSLILESASTNQTSMYLCASSTQVDTEAFFGQGTRLTVV.